Listed below are T cell receptor beta chains from one sample, sequenced in a study of blood T cell repertoires in COVID-19. The protocol was immunoSEQ multiplex PCR, while the TCRdb copy is restricted to in-frame clones and leaves out a portion. The sample includes 110,000 or so clones, 85% seen only once; the top ten take more than 5%. The sequenced material came from peripheral blood. The receptors derive from a woman aged 60 to 75 with COVID-19, enrolled during active disease. The conserved cysteine and the conserved F or W are not part of the CDR3 here.

v_call,j_call,cdr3_aa
TRBV18,TRBJ2-7,ASSRTGGVQYEQY
TRBV19,TRBJ1-1,ASSLGRRPPEAF
TRBV12-3/TRBV12-4,TRBJ1-2,ASSRQGYGYT
TRBV7-8,TRBJ2-7,ASSLTVAGLGEQY
TRBV10-2,TRBJ2-5,ASTRVMRETQY
TRBV6-6,TRBJ2-7,ASSLRLAPEQY
TRBV5-5,TRBJ1-2,ASSPYSYGYT
TRBV9,TRBJ2-6,ASSPSGTGASGANVLT
TRBV9,TRBJ1-2,ASSVASLSGEEDYGYT
TRBV2,TRBJ2-1,ASSEMASGGQNEQF
TRBV7-9,TRBJ1-1,ASSYWPNREEITEAF
TRBV2,TRBJ1-2,ASAGAGGYGYT
TRBV5-4,TRBJ1-2,ASSLDFHYGYT
TRBV11-3,TRBJ2-3,ASSLRARGAGSTDTQY
TRBV19,TRBJ1-1,ASNSRAGTEAF
TRBV23-1,TRBJ1-3,ASSQYTPGQRFGNTIY
TRBV7-6,TRBJ2-2,ASSSQGGYTGELF
TRBV3-1/TRBV3-2,TRBJ2-7,ASSHSGSGNEQY
TRBV4-3,TRBJ2-7,ASSQPATGGNIDEQY
TRBV5-1,TRBJ2-2,ASSRLAGRTGELF
TRBV19,TRBJ2-2,ASLRSGGSGELF
TRBV5-1,TRBJ1-1,ASSRWASGTRNTEAF
TRBV18,TRBJ2-5,ASSPRTGAQETQY
TRBV29-1,TRBJ1-2,SSSGQGSYGYT
TRBV6-6,TRBJ2-7,ASSYEGPLSGEQY
TRBV5-1,TRBJ1-5,ASSLRGGEQPQH
TRBV19,TRBJ1-6,ASSRDRRTNSPLH
TRBV7-6,TRBJ2-7,ASSHRDSSYEQY
TRBV6-5,TRBJ1-6,ASSDNSPLH
TRBV7-2,TRBJ2-3,ASSLLGLADTQY
TRBV5-1,TRBJ2-7,ASSYFTGTPEQY
TRBV18,TRBJ2-7,ASSPLHGDEQY
TRBV30,TRBJ2-3,ASNQGGSDTQY
TRBV7-2,TRBJ2-3,ASKSSGGDFTDTQY
TRBV20-1,TRBJ2-5,SARDPMRGY
TRBV5-1,TRBJ2-1,ASSLSRGGDEQF
TRBV4-3,TRBJ2-2,ASSQLIGTSGFTGELF
TRBV19,TRBJ2-2,ASSIGSEQGRNGELF
TRBV11-2,TRBJ2-7,ASSLDRLYEQY
TRBV11-2,TRBJ1-2,ASSGRPGQTDGYT
TRBV2,TRBJ1-5,ASSEGQYNQPQH
TRBV23-1,TRBJ1-3,AYDPVDTASGNTIY
TRBV19,TRBJ2-7,ASSISTGYEQY
TRBV7-9,TRBJ1-2,ASSPTSGARDT
TRBV25-1,TRBJ1-2,ASKESGGYGYT
TRBV11-2,TRBJ1-4,ASSLVAEGGEKLF
TRBV19,TRBJ1-2,ASSIRTIYGYT
TRBV30,TRBJ1-1,AWRGLMNTEAF
TRBV19,TRBJ1-1,ASSMSISEPGAF
TRBV4-3,TRBJ1-1,ASSQGTRMNTEAF
TRBV4-3,TRBJ2-7,ASSPDRGAYEQY
TRBV9,TRBJ2-2,ASSPRQAVNTGELF
TRBV3-1/TRBV3-2,TRBJ2-5,ASKVAGGMETQY
TRBV4-1,TRBJ2-7,ASSQASSGASYEQY
TRBV3-1/TRBV3-2,TRBJ1-1,ASSPRDSPNTEAF
TRBV2,TRBJ1-2,ASGSRQGASYGYT
TRBV5-6,TRBJ1-1,ASSLAGGWAEAF
TRBV6-2/TRBV6-3,TRBJ1-4,ASTPREHEKLF
TRBV28,TRBJ1-2,ASSWTDYGYT
TRBV5-4,TRBJ1-2,ASSLDLQGSSFYGYT